This T cell receptor beta chain came from a study of blood T cell repertoires in COVID-19. As for the study in general: The study drew acute and convalescent COVID-19 samples from the United States, Italy and Spain. The analysed material was cDNA or gDNA that came from T cells, B-cell-depleted T cells, or PBMCs.

Germline CDR1 reads SGHRS; CDR2 reads YFSETQ. The V end was cut by 4 bases, the J end by 0 bases, with 32 bases between. The CDR3 runs to 22 residues. Original handling: Nucleated cell number was recorded as an estimate derived from reference gene primer amplification. Method: immunoSEQ multiplex PCR; TCRdb's copy keeps in-frame clones and lacks some. V, J and clone size derive from that table, while D and trimming were established from the DNA sequence. The table records 45,000 to 65,000 clones, about four fifths of them present only once. Material: peripheral blood. This sequence originates from a human donor in a cohort sampled during active COVID-19. The rearrangement links TRBV5-1 to TRBJ2-1, with D possibly being TRBD2 (5 bases). DNA for the CDR3: TGCGCCAGCAGCCCCATCGGCGCCCGAGGGTCCAACCCTAAAAGCTCCTACAATGAGCAGTTCTTC. It is translated as CASSPIGARGSNPKSSYNEQFF.